This paragraph reports one T cell receptor (beta chain). The data belong to a study of blood T cell repertoires in COVID-19. The data were produced by immunoSEQ multiplex PCR, yet TCRdb's version contains in-frame clones alone and is incomplete. The sample records about 200,000 clones, 65% to 90% being singletons. Sequenced: PBMCs or T cells enriched from blood (not recorded which). The receptor was isolated from a woman in her thirties who had been exposed to COVID-19.

As DNA, the CDR3 is TGTGCCAGTAGTATAAGGCGGGTCCGGGATAGCAATCAGCCCCAGCATTTT. Its protein is CASSIRRVRDSNQPQHF. This chain joins TRBV19 and TRBJ1-5; D remains ambiguous. The germline CDR1 and CDR2 sequences are LNHDA and SQIVND (reference sequence). This CDR3 is built from 17 residues. The germline V and J ends were trimmed by 2 bases and 0 bases, with 14 bases remaining between them.